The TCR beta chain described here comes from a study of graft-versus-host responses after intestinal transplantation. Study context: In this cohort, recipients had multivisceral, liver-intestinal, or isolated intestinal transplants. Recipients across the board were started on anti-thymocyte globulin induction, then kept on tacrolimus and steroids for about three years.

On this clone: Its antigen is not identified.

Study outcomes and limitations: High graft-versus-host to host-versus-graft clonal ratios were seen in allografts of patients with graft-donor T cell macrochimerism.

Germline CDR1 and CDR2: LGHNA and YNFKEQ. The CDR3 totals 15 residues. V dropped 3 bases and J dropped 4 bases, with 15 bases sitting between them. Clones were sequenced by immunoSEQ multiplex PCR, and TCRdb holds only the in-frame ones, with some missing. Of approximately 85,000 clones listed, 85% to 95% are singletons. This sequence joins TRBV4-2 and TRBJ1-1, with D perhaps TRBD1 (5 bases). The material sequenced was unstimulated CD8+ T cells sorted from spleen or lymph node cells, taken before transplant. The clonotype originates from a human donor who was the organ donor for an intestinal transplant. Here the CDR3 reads CASSHGALWGTEAFF. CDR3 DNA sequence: TGTGCCAGCAGCCATGGGGCACTGTGGGGCACTGAAGCTTTCTTT.